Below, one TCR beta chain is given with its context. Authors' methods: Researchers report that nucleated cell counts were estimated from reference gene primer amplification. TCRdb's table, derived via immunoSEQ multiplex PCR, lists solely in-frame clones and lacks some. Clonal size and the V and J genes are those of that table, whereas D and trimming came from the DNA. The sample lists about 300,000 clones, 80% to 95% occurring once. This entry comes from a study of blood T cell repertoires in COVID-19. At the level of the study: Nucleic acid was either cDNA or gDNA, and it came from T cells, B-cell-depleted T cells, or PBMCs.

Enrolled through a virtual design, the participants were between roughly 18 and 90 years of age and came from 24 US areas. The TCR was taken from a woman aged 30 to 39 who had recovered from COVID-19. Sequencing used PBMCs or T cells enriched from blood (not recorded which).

In nucleotides, the CDR3 is TGTGCCAGCAGCAAAGAGAGGCTAGCCACCACAGATACGCAGTATTTT. It is translated as CASSKERLATTDTQYF. The chain recombines TRBV21-1 with TRBJ2-3; the table's D call of TRBD2 was not tested on the DNA. TRBV21-1 is a pseudogene segment. The CDR3 runs to 16 residues.